This T cell receptor (beta chain) is from a study of blood T cells in healthy people across ages. The study's findings and limits: Diversity figures based on one million T cells were deemed too low. Whereas aged donors had fewer naive CD4+ cells, long-lived donors had more of them and higher diversity. Observed TCR beta diversity per million T cells went down as age went up. This fall followed a roughly linear course with age.

Comments on this clonotype: Its antigen is not known.

The extraction recovered at least 5.5 micrograms of total RNA per sample. A sample-barcoded 5' primer and a J-beta primer mix were used in a second PCR of about 7 to 11 cycles. TCRdb used MiXCR to reprocess the 5' RACE reads, holding one entry per CDR3 protein. The table has hundreds of thousands of distinct CDR3 sequences, around half seen once. CDR3 length equals 15 residues. Germline-derived CDR1 and CDR2 are SGDLS and YYNGEE. The V end was cut by 4 bases, the J end by 2 bases, with 16 bases between. The sequence was collected from a woman aged 60-70 years in good health. The chain carries TRBV9 and TRBJ2-7; maybe TRBD2 (6 bases). Sequencing used blood. CDR3 amino acids: CASSTHRDSTYEQYF. CDR3 in DNA: TGTGCCAGCAGCACACATCGGGACTCCACCTACGAGCAGTACTTC.